The table lists the clone carrying this T cell receptor beta chain with a few counts. This sample is part of a study of shared clonotypes between healthy human individuals. Produced via immunoSEQ multiplex PCR; TCRdb's table is partial and in-frame only. Of roughly 2.5 million clones listed, just over 90% are singletons. Germline CDR1 MDHEN, CDR2 SYDVKM. The CDR3 runs 15 residues. Trimming pared 5 bases from V and 3 bases from J, leaving 16 bases between. The sequencing sample was made of naive CD4+ T cells sorted from blood. Stated subset: CD45RA+ positively selected. The V call is TRBV28, the J call TRBJ1-1; D possibly corresponds to TRBD1 (6 bases). This TCR derives from a man between 18 and 35 years old in good health. CDR3 DNA sequence: TGTGCCAGCAGTGGGTCGGGGGGGCAGGACACTGAAGCTTTCTTT. It encodes CASSGSGGQDTEAFF.